The next 15 T cell receptor beta chains were all read from a single sample in a study of CD8+ T cells in alopecia areata. Treatment defined: oral pan-JAK inhibitor, 5-10 mg twice daily. RNA extraction was followed by reverse transcription into cDNA, which acted as the sequencing template. The table came from immunoSEQ multiplex PCR; TCRdb's copy has only in-frame clones and leaves some out. The sample holds about 150,000 clones; roughly two thirds are singletons and the top ten take approximately 0.9%. The sequenced sample was CD4+ T cells sorted from blood, obtained at week 4, from a patient treated with tofacitinib. These receptors all come from a human donor with alopecia areata.

This clone was seen a handful of times. The chain recombines TRBV5-1 with TRBJ2-1; D possibly matches TRBD1 or TRBD2 (5 bases each). V lost 6 bases to trimming and J lost 6 bases, with 16 bases between them. The CDR3 spans 14 residues. Germline-derived CDR1 and CDR2 are SGHRS and YFSETQ. CDR3 DNA: TGCGCCAGCACCGAGGGACCCGGAGGCAATGAGCAGTTCTTC. It is translated as CASTEGPGGNEQFF.

The chain couples TRBV30 to TRBJ2-7; TRBD2 matches 15 bases. The trim removed 2 bases at V and 3 bases at J, leaving 5 bases unmatched. The CDR3 totals 16 residues. Germline V gene sequence: CDR1 GTSNPN, CDR2 SVGIG (reference sequence). The CDR3 reads CAWSSGTSGGFYEQYF. CDR3 sequence (DNA): TGTGCCTGGAGTTCCGGGACTAGCGGGGGGTTCTACGAGCAGTACTTC.

The V call is TRBV7-2, the J call TRBJ2-2; D not certain. Between the trimmed V and J ends, which lost 5 bases and 3 bases, there was a span of 4 bases. This CDR3 has 12 residues. Germline assignment: CDR1 SGHTA and CDR2 FQGNSA. For the CDR3, the DNA is TGTGCCAGCAGCCCGTACACCGGGGAGCTGTTTTTT. This sequence encodes CASSPYTGELFF.

The table lists this clone with a few counts. The rearrangement joins TRBV27 to TRBJ1-1, with a tentative D call TRBD1 (6 bases). V was shortened by 10 bases and J by 5 bases, with 17 bases between the two germline ends. This CDR3 is 13 amino acids long. The germline CDR1 and CDR2 sequences are MNHEY and SMNVEV (reference sequence). The CDR3 spells CATQGPGQTEAFF. DNA of the CDR3: TGTGCCACCCAGGGGCCCGGGCAGACTGAAGCTTTCTTT.

J is TRBJ1-4 and V is TRBV30; the D is unclear. The germline V gene encodes CDR1 GTSNPN and CDR2 SVGIG (reference sequence). V shed 3 bases and J shed 0 bases, with 14 bases lying between them. This CDR3 has 16 residues. CDR3 in amino acids: CAWSAPYGATNEKLFF. The CDR3 DNA is TGTGCCTGGAGCGCGCCGTACGGTGCAACTAATGAAAAACTGTTTTTT.

This chain connects TRBV28 to TRBJ1-6; weak D call: TRBD1 (6 bases). This CDR3 has 16 amino acids. Trimming removed 2 bases from V and 8 bases from J, with 16 bases in between. In germline, CDR1 is MDHEN, CDR2 SYDVKM. CDR3 in amino acids: CASSLVFQGKDSPLHF. The CDR3 coding sequence is TGTGCCAGCAGTTTAGTGTTTCAGGGGAAGGATTCACCCCTCCACTTT. The whole variable domain, remainder taken from reference TRBV28 and TRBJ1-6, is DVKVTQSSRYLVKRTGEKVFLECVQDMDHENMFWYRQDPGLGLRLIYFSYDVKMKEKGDIPEGYSVSREKKERFSLILESASTNQTSMYLCASSLVFQGKDSPLHFGNGTRLTVT.

The chain links TRBV5-4 to TRBJ2-3; TRBD1 agrees at 9 bases. Germline-derived CDR1 and CDR2 are SGHNT and YYREEE (reference sequence). Unmatched junction bases numbered 11, after V lost 4 bases and J lost 5 bases. The CDR3 covers 16 residues. CDR3 in DNA: TGTGCCAGCAGCGGAACCGTCGGGACAGGGAAAGATACGCAGTATTTT. Protein: CASSGTVGTGKDTQYF.

This clone came up a few times. The V and J genes are TRBV18 and TRBJ1-4; 7 bases are a match to TRBD1. This CDR3 has 13 residues. Losses at the gene ends were 4 bases for V and 7 bases for J; bases not matched to a gene: 3. Germline V gives CDR1 KGHSH, CDR2 LQKENI. The CDR3 protein is CASSHRDSEKLFF. The DNA of the CDR3 is TGTGCCAGCTCACACCGGGACAGTGAAAAACTGTTTTTT.

This clone is termed medium-sized. This chain uses TRBV11-2 with TRBJ2-3; no firm D call. Germline-derived CDR1 and CDR2 are SGHAT and FQNNGV. The CDR3 extends over 16 amino acids. V lost 0 bases and J lost 0, with 10 bases in between. As DNA, the CDR3 is TGTGCCAGCAGCTTAGAGTGGCCAGCTAGCACAGATACGCAGTATTTT. This gives the protein CASSLEWPASTDTQYF.

V usage is TRBV25-1 and J usage is TRBJ1-2; D remains unclear. Germline loops: CDR1 MGHDK, CDR2 SYGVNS. With 5 bases removed from V and 2 bases from J, the gap between germline ends came to 9 bases. This CDR3 region has 13 residues. CDR3 amino acids: CASSPTRNYGYTF. The CDR3 DNA sequence: TGTGCCAGCAGTCCGACAAGGAACTATGGCTACACCTTC.

The chain has TRBV4-1 and TRBJ2-2; 9 bases map to TRBD2. V shed 1 base and J 6 bases; nucleotides not matched to a gene: 6. Germline V gene lookup returns CDR1 MGHRA and CDR2 YSYEKL. There are 16 residues in the CDR3. The CDR3 DNA sequence: TGCGCCAGCAGCCAAGCGTCTAGCGGGGTGGCCGGGGAGCTGTTTTTT. Protein product: CASSQASSGVAGELFF.

The DNA of the CDR3 is TGCGCCAGTAAGCTAGCGGGGATGTACGAGCAGTACTTC. Its translation: CASKLAGMYEQYF. The rearrangement links TRBV5-1 to TRBJ2-7; TRBD2 matches at 9 bases. V dropped 8 bases and J dropped 4; count of bases not matched to a gene: 7. The CDR3 runs 13 residues. The germline gives CDR1 SGHRS, CDR2 YFSETQ.

This chain links TRBV6-1 with TRBJ1-4; D is uncertain. V lost 1 base and J 8 bases, leaving 5 bases between the germline ends. The CDR3 spans 12 residues. In germline, CDR1 is MNHNS, CDR2 SASEGT. The CDR3 sequence: CASSEGSEKLFF. In nucleotides, the CDR3 is TGTGCCAGCAGTGAAGGGAGCGAAAAACTGTTTTTT.

As for this clone: The junction does not match germline at one end; this may be a read error. CDR3: CASSEDTEAFF. The CDR3, as DNA: TGTGCCAGCAGCGAAGACACTGAAGCTTTCTTT. This chain links TRBV2 with TRBJ1-1; no clear D gene. Germline V gene data show CDR1 as SNHLY and CDR2 as FYNNEI. This CDR3 is 11 amino acids long.

The chain is built from TRBV4-3 and TRBJ2-3; unclear D gene. The V and J ends lost 0 bases and 5 bases respectively, with 9 bases between them. CDR1 is LGHNA and CDR2 is YSLEER in the germline V gene. This CDR3 is 14 amino acids long. CDR3 nucleotide sequence: TGCGCCAGCAGCCAAGAAATCGCAATAGATACGCAGTATTTT. It encodes CASSQEIAIDTQYF.